These T cell receptor beta chains were read from a single sample in a study of T-cell reconstitution after alpha-beta-depleted transplantation in children. TCRdb redid the calling of the PCR reads with MiXCR, one entry per CDR3 protein. This table holds approximately 500,000 distinct CDR3 sequences, about 10% found once. The input for sequencing was PBMCs, taken before TCRalphabeta/CD19-depleted stem cell transplant. The receptors were sampled from a child aged 2-15 years with inherited bone marrow failure, due to receive a stem cell transplant. Both conserved end residues are part of each CDR3. The D gene is left open where the match is weak. The listing skips clone size in some rows; elsewhere it reads once, few, many or a size class.

d_gene	abundance	v_gene	j_gene	CDR3nt	CDR3aa
-	few	TRBV5-5	TRBJ2-3	TGTGCCAGCAGCTCTTATAACCCCACAGATACGCAGTATTTT	CASSSYNPTDTQYF
TRBD2	-	TRBV20-1	TRBJ2-3	TGCAGTGCTAGAGCAGGGACTAACACCACAGATACGCAGTATTTT	CSARAGTNTTDTQYF
TRBD2	many	TRBV2	TRBJ2-1	TGTGCCAGCAGTGATACTAGGACTAGTATCGACAATGAGCAGTTCTTC	CASSDTRTSIDNEQFF
-	many	TRBV30	TRBJ2-1	TGTGCTTGGCGGATAGTTGAGCAGTTCTTC	CAWRIVEQFF
TRBD2	many	TRBV7-9	TRBJ2-5	TGTGCCAGCAGCTTACGTTGGGGACTAGCGGTCCAAGAGACCCAGTACTTC	CASSLRWGLAVQETQYF
TRBD2	few	TRBV12-3/TRBV12-4	TRBJ2-1	TGTGCCAGCAGTTTAGAGTTTGGGACAGACAAAGCAGCGGGAGGGTGCGAGCAGTTCTTC	CASSLEFGTDKAAGGCEQFF
TRBD2	-	TRBV29-1	TRBJ2-1	TGCAGCGTTGACCCGATAACTAGCGGGAGGGCCGGTGAGCAGTTCTTC	CSVDPITSGRAGEQFF
-	many	TRBV7-7	TRBJ2-2	TGTGCCAGCAGCTCTATGACAGGGAACACCGGGGAGCTGTTTTTT	CASSSMTGNTGELFF
TRBD2	-	TRBV15	TRBJ2-1	TGTGCCACCAGCAGAGATTTAATGGGGGGGTCCTACAATGAGCAGTTCTTC	CATSRDLMGGSYNEQFF
-	-	TRBV7-2	TRBJ1-2	TGTGCCAGCAGCTCGAGAACTGTGGCAAACTATGGCTACACCTTC	CASSSRTVANYGYTF
TRBD1	few	TRBV7-9	TRBJ2-1	TGTGCCAGCAGCTTACTGGACAGGGTCGATGAGCAGTTCTTC	CASSLLDRVDEQFF
TRBD1	-	TRBV25-1	TRBJ1-4	TGTGCCAGCAGTGGACAGGGATGGAAAAAACTGTTTTTT	CASSGQGWKKLFF
-	many	TRBV11-2	TRBJ2-1	TGTGCCAGCAGCGCCGGGAGTACAGCGGGCCGCTCCTACAATGAGCAGTTCTTC	CASSAGSTAGRSYNEQFF
TRBD1	many	TRBV5-1	TRBJ2-7	TGCGCCAGCCGGGACAGGGTAACCCCTTTTGGGTACGAGCAGTACTTC	CASRDRVTPFGYEQYF
-	many	TRBV7-2	TRBJ2-7	TGTGCCAGCAGCCTAACCCCATCGCACTCCTACGAGCAGTACTTC	CASSLTPSHSYEQYF
TRBD2	many	TRBV7-9	TRBJ2-1	TGTGCCGGAGGACTAGCGGGAGGCCCCTTGGGGGATGAGCAGTTCTTC	CAGGLAGGPLGDEQFF
TRBD1	many	TRBV20-1	TRBJ2-7	TGCAGCGTTTACAGGGGGCCTCGGGAGCAGTACTTC	CSVYRGPREQYF
-	many	TRBV28	TRBJ1-3	TGTGCCAGCAGTTTCCCCCTGAGGAACACCATATATTTT	CASSFPLRNTIYF
-	many	TRBV9	TRBJ2-7	TGTGCCAGCAGCGTAGCTAACGGTCCCTACGAGCAGTACTTC	CASSVANGPYEQYF
-	few	TRBV7-9	TRBJ1-4	TGTGCCAGCAGAGAGCTCCCCTTTGACGAAAAACTGTTTTTT	CASRELPFDEKLFF
-	many	TRBV7-2	TRBJ2-2	TGTGCCAGCAGCCAAGGAGTGAACGGGGAGCTGTTTTTT	CASSQGVNGELFF
TRBD2	many	TRBV4-3	TRBJ2-3	TGCGCCAGCAGCCAAGGGACGGGACTACTAACAGATACGCAGTATTTT	CASSQGTGLLTDTQYF
-	many	TRBV6-5	TRBJ2-1	TGTGCCAGCAGTTACTCAGCGGGACAGTACAATGAGCAGTTCTTC	CASSYSAGQYNEQFF
-	many	TRBV4-3	TRBJ1-3	TGCGCCAGCAGCCAAGAGACAGGAGGTGGAAACACCATATATTTT	CASSQETGGGNTIYF
-	many	TRBV24-1	TRBJ2-3	TGTGCCACCAGTCATCCGGGCCGGGATACGCAGTATTTT	CATSHPGRDTQYF
-	few	TRBV6-2/TRBV6-3	TRBJ1-1	TGTGCCAGCAGCCGGACGAACACTGAAGCTTTCTTT	CASSRTNTEAFF
-	many	TRBV29-1	TRBJ2-7	TGCAGCATGGAGGAGCAGTACTTC	CSMEEQYF
-	many	TRBV5-1	TRBJ1-1	TGCGCCAGCAGCTTGGGGGTAACCACTGAAGCTTTCTTT	CASSLGVTTEAFF
-	many	TRBV27	TRBJ2-7	TGTGCCAGCAGTTTTAGAGGGGGTCTGGACGAGCAGTACTTC	CASSFRGGLDEQYF
-	many	TRBV27	TRBJ1-1	TGTGCCAGCAGTGGACGGTGGAACACTGAAGCTTTCTTT	CASSGRWNTEAFF
TRBD2	-	TRBV6-5	TRBJ2-2	TGTGCCAGCAGTTCCCCGGGACTAGTGTCCGGGGAGCTGTTTTTT	CASSSPGLVSGELFF
-	many	TRBV6-2/TRBV6-3	TRBJ2-3	TGTGCCAGCAGTGAGCGGAGGGCTAGCACAGATACGCAGTATTTT	CASSERRASTDTQYF